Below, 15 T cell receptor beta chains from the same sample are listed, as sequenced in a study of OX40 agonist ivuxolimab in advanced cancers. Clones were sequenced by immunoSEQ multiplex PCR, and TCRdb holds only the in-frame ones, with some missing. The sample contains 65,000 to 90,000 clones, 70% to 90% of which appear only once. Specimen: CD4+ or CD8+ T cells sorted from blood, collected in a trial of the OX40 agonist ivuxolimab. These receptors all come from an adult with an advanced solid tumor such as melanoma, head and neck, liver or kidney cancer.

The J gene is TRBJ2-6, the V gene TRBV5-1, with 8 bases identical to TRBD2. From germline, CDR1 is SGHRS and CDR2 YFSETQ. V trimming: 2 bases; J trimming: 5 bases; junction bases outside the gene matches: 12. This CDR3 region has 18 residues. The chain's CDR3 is CASSFRGSGASRANVLTF. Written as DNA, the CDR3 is TGCGCCAGCAGCTTCAGGGGTAGCGGGGCCTCAAGGGCCAACGTCCTGACTTTC.

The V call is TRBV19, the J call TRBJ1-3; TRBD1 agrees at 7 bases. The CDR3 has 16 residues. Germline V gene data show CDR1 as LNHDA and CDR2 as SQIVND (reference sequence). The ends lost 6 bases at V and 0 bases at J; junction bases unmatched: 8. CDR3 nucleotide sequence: TGTGCCAGTAGCTTGACAGGGTCGAACTCTGGAAACACCATATATTTT. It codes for CASSLTGSNSGNTIYF. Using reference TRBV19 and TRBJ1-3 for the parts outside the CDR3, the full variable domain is DGGITQSPKYLFRKEGQNVTLSCEQNLNHDAMYWYRQDPGQGLRLIYYSQIVNDFQKGDIAEGYSVSREKKESFPLTVTSAQKNPTAFYLCASSLTGSNSGNTIYFGEGSWLTVV.

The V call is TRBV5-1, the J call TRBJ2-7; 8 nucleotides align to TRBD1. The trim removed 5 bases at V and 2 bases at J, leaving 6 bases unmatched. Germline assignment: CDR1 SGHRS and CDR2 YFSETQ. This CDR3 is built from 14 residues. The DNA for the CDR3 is TGCGCCAGCAGTCGGGACAGGCCCACCTACGAGCAGTACTTC. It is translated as CASSRDRPTYEQYF.

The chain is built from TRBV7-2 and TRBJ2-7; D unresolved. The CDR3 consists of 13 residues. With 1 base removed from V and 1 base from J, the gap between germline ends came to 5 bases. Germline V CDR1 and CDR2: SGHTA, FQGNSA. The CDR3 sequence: CASSLDSSYEQYF. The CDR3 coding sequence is TGTGCCAGCAGCTTAGACAGTTCCTACGAGCAGTACTTC.

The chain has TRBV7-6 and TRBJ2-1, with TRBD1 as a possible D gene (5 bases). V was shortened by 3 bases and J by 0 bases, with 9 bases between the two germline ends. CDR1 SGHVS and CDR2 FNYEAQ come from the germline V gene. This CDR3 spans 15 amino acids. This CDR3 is CASSLQGGSYNEQFF. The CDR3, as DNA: TGTGCCAGCAGCTTGCAGGGTGGCTCCTACAATGAGCAGTTCTTC. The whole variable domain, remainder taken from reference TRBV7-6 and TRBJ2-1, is GAGVSQSPRYKVTKRGQDVALRCDPISGHVSLYWYRQALGQGPEFLTYFNYEAQQDKSGLPNDRFSAERPEGSISTLTIQRTEQRDSAMYRCASSLQGGSYNEQFFGPGTRLTVL.

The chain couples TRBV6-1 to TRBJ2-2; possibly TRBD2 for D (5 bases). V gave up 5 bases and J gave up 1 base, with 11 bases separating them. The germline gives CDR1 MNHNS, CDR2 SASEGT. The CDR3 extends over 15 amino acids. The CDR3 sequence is CASSSGVGNTGELFF. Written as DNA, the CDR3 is TGTGCCAGCAGTTCCGGGGTTGGGAACACCGGGGAGCTGTTTTTT.

CDR3 region: CASSFMGGNTGELFF. The CDR3 nucleotides are TGTGCCAGCAGCTTTATGGGGGGCAACACCGGGGAGCTGTTTTTT. This chain links TRBV7-2 with TRBJ2-2, with D perhaps given as TRBD1 or TRBD2 (6 bases each). In germline, CDR1 is SGHTA, CDR2 FQGNSA. Trimming took 3 bases from V and 2 from J, leaving 10 bases between them. CDR3 length: 15 amino acids.

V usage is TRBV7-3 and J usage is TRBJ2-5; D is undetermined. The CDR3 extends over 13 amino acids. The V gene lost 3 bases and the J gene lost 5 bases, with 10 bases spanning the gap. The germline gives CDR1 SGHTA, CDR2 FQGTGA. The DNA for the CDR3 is TGTGCCAGCAGCTTCGGGTCCGCGGAGACCCAGTACTTC. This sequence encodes CASSFGSAETQYF.

The CDR3 here is CASDRDTDTQYF. The CDR3 region has the DNA TGTGCCAGCGACAGAGACACAGATACGCAGTATTTT. V usage is TRBV2 and J usage is TRBJ2-3; a weak D match, TRBD1 (5 bases). This CDR3 comprises 12 residues. Germline-derived CDR1 and CDR2 are SNHLY and FYNNEI. Trimming left V 8 bases short and J 2 bases short, with 8 bases between.

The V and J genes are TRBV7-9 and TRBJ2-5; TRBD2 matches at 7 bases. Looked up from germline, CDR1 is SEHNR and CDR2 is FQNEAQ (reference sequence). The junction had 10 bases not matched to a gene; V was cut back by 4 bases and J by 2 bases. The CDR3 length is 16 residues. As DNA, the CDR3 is TGTGCCAGCAGCTCCCAATCCGCGGGGGATCAAGAGACCCAGTACTTC. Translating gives CASSSQSAGDQETQYF.

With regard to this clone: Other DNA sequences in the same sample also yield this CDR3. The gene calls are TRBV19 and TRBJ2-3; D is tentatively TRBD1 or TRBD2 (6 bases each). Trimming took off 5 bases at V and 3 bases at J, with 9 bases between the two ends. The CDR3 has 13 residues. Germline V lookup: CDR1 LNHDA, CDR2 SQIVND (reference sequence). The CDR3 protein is CASSGGRTDTQYF. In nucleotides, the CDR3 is TGTGCCAGTAGTGGGGGGCGGACAGATACGCAGTATTTT.

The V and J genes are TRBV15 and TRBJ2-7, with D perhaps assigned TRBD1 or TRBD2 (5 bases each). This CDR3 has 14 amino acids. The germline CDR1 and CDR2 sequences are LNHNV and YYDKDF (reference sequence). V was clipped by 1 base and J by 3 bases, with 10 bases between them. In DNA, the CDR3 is TGTGCCACCAGCAGAGGAGGGGAAATCTACGAGCAGTACTTC. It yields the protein CATSRGGEIYEQYF.

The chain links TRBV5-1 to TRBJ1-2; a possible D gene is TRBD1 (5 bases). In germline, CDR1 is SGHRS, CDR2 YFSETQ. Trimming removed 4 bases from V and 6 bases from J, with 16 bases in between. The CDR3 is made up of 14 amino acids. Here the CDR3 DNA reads TGCGCCAGCAGCGAGGGGTCCAAGGGGCATGGCTACACCTTC. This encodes CASSEGSKGHGYTF.

DNA for the CDR3: TGTGCCAGTAGTATACGGGCAGGGGCCACGAACACTGAAGCTTTCTTT. It codes for CASSIRAGATNTEAFF. The chain joins TRBV19 to TRBJ1-1; D may be TRBD1 (6 bases). The germline gives CDR1 LNHDA, CDR2 SQIVND (reference sequence). V lost 2 bases and J lost 1, with 14 bases in between. There are 16 residues in the CDR3.

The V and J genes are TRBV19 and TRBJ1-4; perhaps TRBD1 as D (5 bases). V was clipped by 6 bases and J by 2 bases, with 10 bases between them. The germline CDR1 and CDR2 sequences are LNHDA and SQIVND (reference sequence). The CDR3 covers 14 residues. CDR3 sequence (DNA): TGTGCCAGTAGACCAGGGAGCACTAATGAAAAACTGTTTTTT. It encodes CASRPGSTNEKLFF. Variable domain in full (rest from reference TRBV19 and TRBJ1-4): DGGITQSPKYLFRKEGQNVTLSCEQNLNHDAMYWYRQDPGQGLRLIYYSQIVNDFQKGDIAEGYSVSREKKESFPLTVTSAQKNPTAFYLCASRPGSTNEKLFFGSGTQLSVL.